This is a list of T cell receptor beta chains from one sample in a study of T cells in localized non-small cell lung cancer. Profiling relied on immunoSEQ multiplex PCR, and the TCRdb table lists in-frame clones only, not all of them. The table includes tens of thousands of clones, 80% to 90% detected once. The sample consisted of peripheral blood, taken before any cancer treatment. These receptor sequences come from a woman aged 40-69 years with stage I lung adenocarcinoma. Both conserved end residues are part of each CDR3. A D gene is named only where the DNA matches it firmly. Size tells how often a clone was seen (once, few, many) or the class of an expanded clone, and some rows leave it out.

v_gene	abundance	d_gene	len	j_gene	CDR3nt	CDR3aa
TRBV7-2	-	-	15	TRBJ2-5	TGTGCCAGCAGCCCCGGGGACGTTTTTATCGAGACCCAGTACTTC	CASSPGDVFIETQYF
TRBV28	-	TRBD1	14	TRBJ1-5	TGTGCCAGCAGCCCGACAGGGGACCGCCAGCCCCAGCATTTT	CASSPTGDRQPQHF
TRBV18	-	-	15	TRBJ1-4	TGTGCCAGCTCACCACCGGGGAGGGGCAATGAAAAACTGTTTTTT	CASSPPGRGNEKLFF
TRBV28	-	-	15	TRBJ1-3	TGTGCCAGCAGTCGAGGGTTAGGTACTGGAAACACCATATATTTT	CASSRGLGTGNTIYF
TRBV5-8	-	-	15	TRBJ1-6	TGTGCCAGCAGCTTGGTGGGGCAGAATAATTCACCCCTCCACTTT	CASSLVGQNNSPLHF
TRBV7-9	-	-	14	TRBJ1-1	TGTGCCAGCAGCTTGGGACACCAAAACACTGAAGCTTTCTTT	CASSLGHQNTEAFF
TRBV18	once	-	12	TRBJ2-2	TGTGCCAGCTCACTTTACACCGGGGAGCTGTTTTTT	CASSLYTGELFF
TRBV6-1	few	-	12	TRBJ1-1	TGTGCCAGCCGGGGAATCGGCACTGAAGCTTTCTTT	CASRGIGTEAFF
TRBV6-5	few	-	13	TRBJ2-7	TGTGCCAGCAGGGCGGGCAGGATCTCCGAGCAGTACTTC	CASRAGRISEQYF
TRBV28	-	-	18	TRBJ1-4	TGTGCCAGCAGTTTGCCCGAGGGGAGAGTAGCAACTAATGAAAAACTGTTTTTT	CASSLPEGRVATNEKLFF
TRBV7-9	-	TRBD2	14	TRBJ2-3	TGTGCCAGCAGCCCCGGCGGGGGATCGGATACGCAGTATTTT	CASSPGGGSDTQYF
TRBV19	-	-	14	TRBJ1-1	TGTGCCAGTAGTCGACCCGACGGATACACTGAAGCTTTCTTT	CASSRPDGYTEAFF
TRBV28	few	TRBD1	14	TRBJ1-2	TGTGCCAGCAGTTTCCTGGACAGGGACGGTGGCTACACCTTC	CASSFLDRDGGYTF
TRBV4-1	once	TRBD1	15	TRBJ1-2	TGCGCCGGCAGCCAAGTGGCAGGGGGGAACTATGGCTACACCTTC	CAGSQVAGGNYGYTF
TRBV4-3	-	TRBD2	16	TRBJ2-2	TGCGCCAGCAGCCAAACTAGCGGGGGGCGGGACGGGGAGCTGTTTTTT	CASSQTSGGRDGELFF
TRBV6-1	-	-	13	TRBJ2-1	TGTGCCAGCAGCCTTGGGACTTACAATGAGCAGTTCTTC	CASSLGTYNEQFF
TRBV28	-	-	12	TRBJ1-1	TGTGCCAGCAATGGTCGGTTGACTGAAGCTTTCTTT	CASNGRLTEAFF
TRBV11-2	-	TRBD2	15	TRBJ2-7	TGTGCCAGCAGTCCCGGACTAGCGGGTTACTACGAGCAGTACTTC	CASSPGLAGYYEQYF
TRBV28	few	-	13	TRBJ2-5	TGTGCCAGCAGTTTACCGGCCCTGGAGACCCAGTACTTC	CASSLPALETQYF
TRBV5-4	-	-	14	TRBJ2-3	TGTGCCAGCAGCCGGGCGGGCCGCACAGATACGCAGTATTTT	CASSRAGRTDTQYF
TRBV2	-	-	15	TRBJ1-3	TGTGCCAGCAGTCCTACTGATAACGCTGGAAACACCATATATTTT	CASSPTDNAGNTIYF
TRBV9	-	TRBD1	16	TRBJ2-6	TGTGCCAGCAGCAAGAGGGACAGGGGTGGGGCCAACGTCCTGACTTTC	CASSKRDRGGANVLTF
TRBV10-1	-	-	15	TRBJ1-3	TGCGCCAGCAGCGCTGGGACAAACTCTGGAAACACCATATATTTT	CASSAGTNSGNTIYF
TRBV5-4	-	TRBD2	13	TRBJ2-7	TGTGCCAGCAGCTATGGACTAGGATACGAGCAGTACTTC	CASSYGLGYEQYF
TRBV4-3	-	TRBD1	16	TRBJ2-2	TGCGCCAGCAGCCAAGATTCAGGGGGCGAAGCCGGGGAGCTGTTTTTT	CASSQDSGGEAGELFF